Below, 22 T cell receptor beta chains from the same sample are listed, as sequenced in a study of T cells in Graves' hyperthyroidism and ophthalmopathy. TCR beta CDR3 sequences were amplified from RNA transcripts. Carried out on the TCR CDR3, a first-round RT-PCR used the HTBI primer set. TCRdb recomputed calls from the multiplex PCR reads with MiXCR, one row per CDR3 protein. The sample shows over 300,000 distinct CDR3 sequences, around 14% of them seen only once. Sequenced sample: blood. The receptor set was obtained from a woman aged 60-75 years with Graves' hyperthyroidism.

This clonotype was recorded many times. The chain carries TRBV19 and TRBJ2-3, with D tentatively TRBD1 or TRBD2 (5 bases each). Germline CDR1 and CDR2: LNHDA and SQIVND (reference sequence). Trimming removed 2 bases from V and 4 bases from J, with 13 bases in between. This CDR3 is built from 15 residues. CDR3 region: CASSITEQEADTQYF. CDR3 sequence (DNA): TGTGCCAGTAGTATAACTGAACAGGAGGCAGATACGCAGTATTTT.

This clonotype was counted at least ten times. J is TRBJ1-4 and V is TRBV2; D remains unclear. The CDR3 covers 15 residues. Deletions cut 6 bases from V and 2 bases from J, with 13 bases between. Germline V gene data show CDR1 as SNHLY and CDR2 as FYNNEI. The CDR3 sequence is CASRTDGPTNEKLFF. For the CDR3, the DNA is TGTGCCAGCAGGACCGACGGGCCCACTAATGAAAAACTGTTTTTT.

This clonotype was recorded many times. The chain is built from TRBV20-1 and TRBJ2-5; D is possibly TRBD2 (7 bases). The ends were cut back, 6 bases at V and 2 bases at J, with 13 bases in the middle. CDR1 is DFQATT, CDR2 SNEGSKA, per germline (reference sequence). The CDR3 is 13 residues long. The CDR3 sequence: CSARGTTQETQYF. As DNA, the CDR3 is TGCAGTGCGAGGGGGACTACTCAAGAGACCCAGTACTTC.

This clonotype was detected ten times or more. V usage is TRBV30 and J usage is TRBJ2-5; D not certain. Germline lookup yields CDR1 GTSNPN and CDR2 SVGIG (reference sequence). The CDR3 spans 12 residues. V dropped 0 bases and J dropped 5 bases, with 7 bases sitting between them. For the CDR3, the DNA is TGTGCCTGGAGTGTACTCTGGGAGACCCAGTACTTC. Residues: CAWSVLWETQYF. Full variable domain (outside the CDR3, taken from reference TRBV30 and TRBJ2-5): SQTIHQWPATLVQPVGSPLSLECTVEGTSNPNLYWYRQAAGRGLQLLFYSVGIGQISSEVPQNLSASRPQDRQFILSSKKLLLSDSGFYLCAWSVLWETQYFGPGTRLLVL.

This chain connects TRBV3-1 to TRBJ2-3, with D possibly TRBD2 on 5 matching bases. This CDR3 is built from 15 residues. Germline CDR1 reads LGHDT; CDR2 reads YNNKEL (reference sequence). Trimming removed 5 bases at V and 4 bases at J, with 16 bases between. This CDR3 is CASSAEDSSADTQYF. DNA for the CDR3: TGTGCCAGCAGCGCCGAGGACTCGTCGGCAGATACGCAGTATTTT.

This clonotype was recorded at least ten times. The chain employs TRBV6-6 and TRBJ2-1; the match to TRBD2 covers 9 bases. With V trimmed by 2 bases and J by 4 bases, 6 bases remained unmatched. This CDR3 contains 16 residues. Germline V gene lookup returns CDR1 MNHNY and CDR2 SVGAGI (reference sequence). CDR3 sequence reads: CASSYPSLAGYNEQFF. CDR3 nucleotides: TGTGCCAGCAGTTACCCCTCACTAGCGGGTTACAATGAGCAGTTCTTC.

Many counts were recorded for this clonotype. The V gene is TRBV6-2 or TRBV6-3, the J gene TRBJ2-1; possible D gene TRBD2, 6 bases. Trimming took off 2 bases at V and 0 bases at J, with 8 bases between the two ends. The germline CDR1 and CDR2 sequences are MNHEY and SVGEGT. The length of the CDR3 is 15 residues. The DNA of the CDR3 is TGTGCCAGCAGTTACGGGGAGGCCTCCTACAATGAGCAGTTCTTC. Translation: CASSYGEASYNEQFF.

In its sample, this clonotype was seen many times. The rearrangement joins TRBV27 to TRBJ1-5; 11 positions match TRBD1. V was clipped by 4 bases and J by 4 bases; unmatched bases: 9. The CDR3 sequence is 17 residues long. Germline CDR1 reads MNHEY; CDR2 reads SMNVEV (reference sequence). The DNA of the CDR3 is TGTGCCAGCAGTTGGACAGGGGGCTCCCTTCTGAATCAGCCCCAGCATTTT. This encodes CASSWTGGSLLNQPQHF.

This sequence joins TRBV11-2 and TRBJ2-5, with a possible D match to TRBD1 (5 bases). The CDR3 loop spans 15 amino acids. Germline V gene data show CDR1 as SGHAT and CDR2 as FQNNGV. V was clipped by 6 bases and J by 4 bases, with 18 bases between them. The CDR3 here is CASSSQGSLGETQYF. CDR3 nucleotides: TGTGCCAGCAGTTCCCAGGGTTCCCTAGGAGAGACCCAGTACTTC.

This clonotype has just a few counts. The chain employs TRBV28 and TRBJ1-3; the D is unclear. The CDR3 spans 15 residues. Between the trimmed V and J ends, which lost 2 bases and 2 bases, there was a span of 10 bases. In germline, CDR1 is MDHEN, CDR2 SYDVKM. The CDR3 sequence is CASSLTRHPGNTIYF. CDR3 nucleotides: TGTGCCAGCAGTTTAACCCGACACCCTGGAAACACCATATATTTT.

With respect to this clonotype: This could be a read error, since a much larger clone is one nucleotide away. The rearrangement links TRBV30 to TRBJ2-4; D is perhaps TRBD1 (5 bases). The CDR3 covers 12 residues. Germline CDR1 reads GTSNPN; CDR2 reads SVGIG (reference sequence). V lost 2 bases and J 9 bases, leaving 11 bases between the germline ends. The CDR3 bases are TGTGCCTGGAGTCTACAGGAAGGCATTCAGTACTTC. The encoded protein is CAWSLQEGIQYF.

The chain is built from TRBV11-2 and TRBJ1-1; D not resolved. Germline assignment: CDR1 SGHAT and CDR2 FQNNGV. The CDR3 is 14 amino acids. V gave up 4 bases and J gave up 4 bases, with 13 bases separating them. The chain's CDR3 is CASSSYRDRTEAFF. The CDR3 DNA sequence: TGTGCCAGCAGCTCCTACAGAGACCGCACTGAAGCTTTCTTT.

This clonotype was picked up many times. The rearrangement joins TRBV13 to TRBJ2-7, with TRBD2 matching 10 bases. V lost 4 bases to trimming and J lost 4 bases; unmatched junction nucleotides: 4. The CDR3 runs to 14 residues. Germline-derived CDR1 and CDR2 are PRHDT and FYEKMQ (reference sequence). The CDR3 region has the DNA TGTGCCAGCAGCTCCACTAGCGGGATTTACGAGCAGTACTTC. It yields the protein CASSSTSGIYEQYF.

This clonotype was counted at least ten times. The gene calls are TRBV12-3 or TRBV12-4 and TRBJ2-7; tentative D call: TRBD2 (5 bases). The V end lost 5 bases, the J end lost 3 bases, and 14 bases lay between the germline ends. The CDR3 spans 14 residues. This CDR3 reads CASSPVGGYYEQYF. CDR3 nucleotide sequence: TGTGCCAGCAGTCCAGTGGGCGGGTACTACGAGCAGTACTTC.

About this clonotype itself: The junction and the germline gene differ at one end; a read error may be behind it. The rearrangement links TRBV2 to TRBJ1-6; TRBD1 aligns across 10 bases. The V gene's germline CDR1 is SNHLY and CDR2 FYNNEI. The CDR3 has 13 residues. CDR3 bases: TGTGCCAGCACGGGACAGGGGAATTCACCCATCCACTTT. Its translation: CASTGQGNSPIHF.

Many counts were recorded for this clonotype. The chain joins TRBV28 to TRBJ1-2; no firm D call. There are 15 residues in the CDR3. The V and J ends lost 6 bases and 0 bases respectively, with 14 bases between them. Germline CDR1 is MDHEN and CDR2 is SYDVKM. The CDR3 DNA follows: TGTGCCAGCAGGACTATATGGATGGCTAACTATGGCTACACCTTC. This encodes CASRTIWMANYGYTF.

The chain couples TRBV24-1 to TRBJ2-1; the match to TRBD1 covers 8 bases. V lost 6 bases, J lost 4 bases, and 10 bases stayed unmatched. Germline V gene sequence: CDR1 KGHDR, CDR2 SFDVKD. The CDR3 runs 16 residues. The chain's CDR3 is CATSTGTGSWYNEQFF. Here the CDR3 DNA reads TGTGCCACCAGTACCGGGACAGGAAGTTGGTACAATGAGCAGTTCTTC.

The V call is TRBV7-9, the J call TRBJ2-1, with D unresolved. Germline V gene data show CDR1 as SEHNR and CDR2 as FQNEAQ (reference sequence). CDR3 size: 17 residues. Trimming pared 6 bases from V and 0 bases from J, leaving 18 bases between. The CDR3 DNA follows: TGTGCCAGCAGGAGTACTACCCTCCTGAGCTCCTACAATGAGCAGTTCTTC. Translating it yields CASRSTTLLSSYNEQFF.

This clonotype was seen only a few times. The chain recombines TRBV10-3 with TRBJ2-5; 7 bases map to TRBD1. CDR3 size: 14 residues. V gave up 4 bases and J gave up 1 base; unmatched junction bases: 3. Per the germline V gene, CDR1 is ENHRY and CDR2 is SYGVKD. The CDR3 region has the DNA TGTGCCATCAGTGGAGACAGGGCCCAAGAGACCCAGTACTTC. This codes for CAISGDRAQETQYF.

This clonotype was counted ten times or more. The V call is TRBV30, the J call TRBJ2-3; D uncertain. The CDR3 extends over 10 amino acids. Trimming left V 4 bases short and J 6 bases short, with 5 bases between. Germline CDR1 reads GTSNPN; CDR2 reads SVGIG (reference sequence). CDR3 residues: CAWKLDTQYF. CDR3 DNA sequence: TGTGCCTGGAAACTGGATACGCAGTATTTT.

This clonotype was seen ten or more times. The chain has TRBV28 and TRBJ2-7; TRBD2 is a possible D gene (7 bases). Germline loops: CDR1 MDHEN, CDR2 SYDVKM. This CDR3 is 16 amino acids long. The ends were cut back, 4 bases at V and 2 bases at J, with 18 bases in the middle. The CDR3 loop is CASSSPGGGPPYEQYF. The CDR3 DNA reads as TGTGCCAGCAGTTCTCCTGGGGGGGGCCCTCCCTACGAGCAGTACTTC.

This clonotype was found many times. V gene TRBV9 combines with J gene TRBJ2-5; 9 bases fit TRBD1. The V segment lost 3 bases and the J segment 5 bases; nucleotides outside the gene matches: 5. CDR1 is SGDLS, CDR2 YYNGEE, per germline. The CDR3 has 14 amino acids. In DNA, the CDR3 is TGTGCCAGCAGCGCCCGGACAGGGGATGAGACCCAGTACTTC. Translated: CASSARTGDETQYF.